This T cell receptor (beta chain) emerged from a study of T cell changes during pregnancy in multiple sclerosis. The CDR3 extends over 14 amino acids. The V gene's germline CDR1 is SEHNR and CDR2 FQNEAQ (reference sequence). Trimming at V came to 5 bases and at J to 3 bases, leaving 6 bases not matched to a gene. The assay was immunoSEQ multiplex PCR, and TCRdb's table has in-frame clones only and misses some. The repertoire holds about 40,000 clones, with around nine tenths as singletons. The chain couples TRBV7-9 to TRBJ2-7; 8 bases line up with TRBD1. This specimen consisted of peripheral blood, obtained before pregnancy. The receptor comes from a female donor with multiple sclerosis, enrolled in a pregnancy study. The CDR3 loop is CASSPRDRHYEQYF. CDR3 DNA sequence: TGTGCCAGCAGCCCCAGGGACAGGCACTACGAGCAGTACTTC.